This TCR beta chain stems from a study of T cells in Graves' hyperthyroidism and ophthalmopathy. V lost 3 bases and J 7 bases, leaving 19 bases between the germline ends. The CDR3 has 15 amino acids. Germline CDR1 and CDR2: MNHEY and SMNVEV (reference sequence). Exclusion criteria comprised uncontrolled infection, other autoimmune disease, pregnancy or lactation. Amplification targeted TCR beta CDR3 regions from RNA transcripts. Researchers ran a first-round RT-PCR on the TCR CDR3 using the HTBI primer set. TCRdb re-called the multiplex PCR reads with MiXCR, one entry per CDR3 protein. In the table there are around 520,000 distinct CDR3 sequences, about 15% of which are singletons.

The chain links TRBV27 to TRBJ2-7; D possibly corresponds to TRBD2 (6 bases). This clonotype was sampled from a woman aged 40-49 years with Graves' hyperthyroidism. Sample: blood. DNA of the CDR3: TGTGCCAGCAGTTTGGTAGCGGCCCTAGGCGATGAGCAGTACTTC. It yields the protein CASSLVAALGDEQYF.